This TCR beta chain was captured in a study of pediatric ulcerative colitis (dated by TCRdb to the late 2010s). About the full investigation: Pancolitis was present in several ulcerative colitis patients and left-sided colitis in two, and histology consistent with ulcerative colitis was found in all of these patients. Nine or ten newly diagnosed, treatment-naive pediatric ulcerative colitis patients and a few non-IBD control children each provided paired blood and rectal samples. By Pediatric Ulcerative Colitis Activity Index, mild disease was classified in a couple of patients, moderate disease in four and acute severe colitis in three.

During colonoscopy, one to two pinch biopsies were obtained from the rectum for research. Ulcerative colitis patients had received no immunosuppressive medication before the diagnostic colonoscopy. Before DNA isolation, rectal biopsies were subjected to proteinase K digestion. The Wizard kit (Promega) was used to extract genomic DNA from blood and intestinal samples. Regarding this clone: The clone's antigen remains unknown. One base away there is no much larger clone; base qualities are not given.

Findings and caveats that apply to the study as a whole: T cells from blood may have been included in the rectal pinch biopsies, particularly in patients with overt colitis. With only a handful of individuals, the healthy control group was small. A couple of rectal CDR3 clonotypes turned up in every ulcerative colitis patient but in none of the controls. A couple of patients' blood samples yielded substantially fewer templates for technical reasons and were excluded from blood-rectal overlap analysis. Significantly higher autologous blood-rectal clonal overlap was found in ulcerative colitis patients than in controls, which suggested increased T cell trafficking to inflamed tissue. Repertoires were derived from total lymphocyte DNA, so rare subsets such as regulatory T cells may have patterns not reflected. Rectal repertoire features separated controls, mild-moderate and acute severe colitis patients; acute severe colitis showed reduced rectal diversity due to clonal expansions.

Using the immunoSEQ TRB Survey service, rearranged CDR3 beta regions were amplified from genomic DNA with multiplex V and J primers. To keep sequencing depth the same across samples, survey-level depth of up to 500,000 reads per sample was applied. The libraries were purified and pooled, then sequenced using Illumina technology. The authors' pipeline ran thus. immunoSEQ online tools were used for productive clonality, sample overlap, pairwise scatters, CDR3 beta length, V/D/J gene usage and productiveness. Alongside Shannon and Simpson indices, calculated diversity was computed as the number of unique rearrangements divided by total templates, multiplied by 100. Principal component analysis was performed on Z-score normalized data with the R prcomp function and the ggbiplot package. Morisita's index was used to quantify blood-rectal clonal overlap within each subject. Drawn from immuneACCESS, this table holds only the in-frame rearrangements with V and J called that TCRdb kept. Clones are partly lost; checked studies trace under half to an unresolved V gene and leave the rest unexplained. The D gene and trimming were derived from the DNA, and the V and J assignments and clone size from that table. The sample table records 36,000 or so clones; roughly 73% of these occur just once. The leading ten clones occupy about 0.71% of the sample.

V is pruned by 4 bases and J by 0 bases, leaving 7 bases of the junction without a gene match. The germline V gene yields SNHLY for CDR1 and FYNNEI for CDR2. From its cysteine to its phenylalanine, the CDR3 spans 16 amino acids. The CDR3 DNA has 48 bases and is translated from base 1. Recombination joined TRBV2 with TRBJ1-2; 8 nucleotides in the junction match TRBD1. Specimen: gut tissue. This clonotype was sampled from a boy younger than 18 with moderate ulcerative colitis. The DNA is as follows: TGTGCCAGCAGTGCCCCCACAGGGGGATCTAACTATGGCTACACCTTC. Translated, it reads CASSAPTGGSNYGYTF.